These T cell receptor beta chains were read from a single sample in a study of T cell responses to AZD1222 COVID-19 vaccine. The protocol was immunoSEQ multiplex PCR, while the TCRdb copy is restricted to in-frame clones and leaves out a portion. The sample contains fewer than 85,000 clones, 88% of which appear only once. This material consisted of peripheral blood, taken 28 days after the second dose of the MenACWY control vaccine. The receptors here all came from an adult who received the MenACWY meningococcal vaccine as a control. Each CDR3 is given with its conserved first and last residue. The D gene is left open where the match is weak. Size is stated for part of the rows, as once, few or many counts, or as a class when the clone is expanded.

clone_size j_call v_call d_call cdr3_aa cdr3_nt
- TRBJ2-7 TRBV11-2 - CASSPIRTQGYEQYF TGTGCCAGCAGCCCCATCAGGACCCAGGGATACGAGCAGTACTTC
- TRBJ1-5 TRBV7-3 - CASSSQAGQPQHF TGTGCCAGCAGCTCCCAGGCAGGTCAGCCCCAGCATTTT
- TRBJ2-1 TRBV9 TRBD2 CASSVTSGATYNEQFF TGTGCCAGCAGCGTGACTAGCGGAGCTACCTACAATGAGCAGTTCTTC
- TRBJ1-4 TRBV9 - CASSEGVGTGNEKLFF TGTGCCAGCAGCGAGGGGGTGGGGACTGGGAATGAAAAACTGTTTTTT
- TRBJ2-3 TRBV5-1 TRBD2 CASRWGGTSTDTQYF TGCGCCAGCAGGTGGGGGGGAACTAGCACAGATACGCAGTATTTT
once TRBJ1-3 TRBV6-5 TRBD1 CASQAGTGVTTIYF TGTGCCAGCCAAGCCGGGACAGGGGTAACCACCATATATTTT
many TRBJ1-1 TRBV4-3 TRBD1 CASSPTTGGTEAFF TGCGCCAGCAGCCCAACCACAGGGGGGACTGAAGCTTTCTTT
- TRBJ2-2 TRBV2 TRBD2 CASSAGTRTGELFF TGTGCCAGCAGTGCCGGGACTAGAACCGGGGAGCTGTTTTTT
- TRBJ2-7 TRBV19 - CASSIVAGRGTWGEQYF TGTGCCAGTAGTATAGTTGCCGGTCGGGGGACTTGGGGTGAGCAGTACTTC
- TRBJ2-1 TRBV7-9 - CASSLLLGRGRNEQFF TGTGCCAGCTCCCTCCTACTGGGCAGGGGAAGAAATGAGCAGTTCTTC
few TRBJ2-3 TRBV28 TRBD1 CASSLTGGTDTQYF TGTGCCAGCAGTTTAACAGGGGGCACAGATACGCAGTATTTT
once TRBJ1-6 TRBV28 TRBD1 CASSPDRVGSPLHF TGTGCCAGCAGTCCCGACAGGGTGGGTTCACCCCTCCACTTT
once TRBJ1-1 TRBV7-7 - CASSLGSGTEAFF TGTGCTAGCAGCTTGGGCAGCGGGACTGAAGCTTTCTTT
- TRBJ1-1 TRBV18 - CASSPQAGEVGTEAFF TGTGCCAGCTCACCACAGGCAGGGGAAGTTGGCACTGAAGCTTTCTTT
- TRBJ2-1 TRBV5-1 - CASSLVAEGNEQFF TGCGCCAGCAGCTTGGTTGCGGAAGGCAATGAGCAGTTCTTC
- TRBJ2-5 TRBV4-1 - CASSQTGVGGETQYF TGCGCCAGCAGCCAAACGGGGGTGGGCGGAGAGACCCAGTACTTC
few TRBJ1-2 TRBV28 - CASSGLYPGGYGYTF TGTGCCAGCAGTGGCCTATATCCGGGGGGATATGGCTACACCTTC
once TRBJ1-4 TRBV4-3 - CASSHGPEGQDNEKLFF TGCGCCAGCAGCCACGGCCCCGAGGGCCAGGATAATGAAAAACTGTTTTTT
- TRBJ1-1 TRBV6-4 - CASRRDQGDTEAFF TGTGCCAGCAGGAGGGATCAGGGAGACACTGAAGCTTTCTTT
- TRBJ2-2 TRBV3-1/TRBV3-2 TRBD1 CASSPLTGGGGELFF TGTGCCAGCAGCCCATTGACAGGGGGCGGCGGGGAGCTGTTTTTT
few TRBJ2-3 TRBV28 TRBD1 CASSSPGQPTDTQYF TGTGCCAGCAGTTCCCCGGGACAGCCCACAGATACGCAGTATTTT
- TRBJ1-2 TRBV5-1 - CASRPGVGGYTF TGCGCCAGTAGGCCCGGGGTTGGTGGCTACACCTTC
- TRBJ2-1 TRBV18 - CASSWGSHTDEQFF TGTGCCAGCTCCTGGGGCTCCCACACGGATGAGCAGTTCTTC
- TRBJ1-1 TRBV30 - CAWAYPGAREPFF TGTGCCTGGGCATACCCGGGGGCCCGAGAACCTTTCTTT
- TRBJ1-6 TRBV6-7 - CASSYSECRGGSPLHF TGTGCCAGCAGTTACTCGGAGTGCCGAGGCGGGTCACCCCTCCACTTT
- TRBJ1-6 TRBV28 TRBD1 CASIDGTGAYNSPLHF TGTGCCAGCATTGACGGGACAGGGGCCTATAATTCACCCCTCCACTTT
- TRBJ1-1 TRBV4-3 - CASSPGQNTEAFF TGCGCCAGCAGCCCGGGACAAAACACTGAAGCTTTCTTT
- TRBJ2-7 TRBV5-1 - CASRLGEGVPHEQYF TGCGCCAGCAGACTCGGGGAGGGGGTTCCCCACGAGCAGTACTTC
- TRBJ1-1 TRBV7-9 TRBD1 CASSPRGGRNTEAFF TGTGCCAGCAGCCCCAGGGGGGGTAGGAACACTGAAGCTTTCTTT
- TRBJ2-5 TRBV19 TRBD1 CASRESARGLETQYF TGTGCCAGTAGAGAGAGCGCCAGGGGGCTTGAGACCCAGTACTTC
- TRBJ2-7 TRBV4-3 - CASSQDPRYEQYF TGCGCCAGCAGCCAAGATCCGCGCTACGAGCAGTACTTC
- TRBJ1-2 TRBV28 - CASSGPDHGYTF TGTGCCAGCAGTGGACCCGATCATGGCTACACCTTC
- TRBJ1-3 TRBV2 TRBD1 CASGQGTEGNTIYF TGTGCCAGTGGACAGGGAACGGAGGGAAACACCATATATTTT
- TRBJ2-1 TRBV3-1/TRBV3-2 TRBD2 CASSQGMLAEFF TGTGCCAGCAGCCAAGGGATGCTAGCGGAGTTCTTC
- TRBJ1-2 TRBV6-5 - CASSSGYGYTF TGTGCCAGCAGTTCGGGCTATGGCTACACCTTC
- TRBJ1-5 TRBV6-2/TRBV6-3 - CASSDGQFAYQPQHF TGTGCCAGCAGTGACGGACAGTTCGCTTATCAGCCCCAGCATTTT
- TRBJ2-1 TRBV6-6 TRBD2 CASSPPGLGYNEQFF TGTGCCAGCAGTCCGCCGGGACTAGGATACAATGAGCAGTTCTTC
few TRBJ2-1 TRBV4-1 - CASSQGWGEQFF TGCGCCAGCAGCCAAGGTTGGGGTGAGCAGTTCTTC
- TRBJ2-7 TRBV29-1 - CSVVGAYEQYF TGCAGCGTTGTGGGGGCCTACGAGCAGTACTTC
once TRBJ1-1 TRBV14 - CASSQAGGNTEAFF TGTGCCAGCAGCCAAGCCGGGGGTAACACTGAAGCTTTCTTT
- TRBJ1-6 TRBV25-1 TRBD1 CASSEHRGGSPLHF TGTGCCAGCAGTGAACACAGGGGTGGGTCACCCCTCCACTTT
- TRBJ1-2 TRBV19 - CATRLSGQGGYGYTF TGTGCCACCAGACTCTCTGGGCAGGGAGGCTATGGCTACACCTTC
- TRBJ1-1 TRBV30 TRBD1 CAWSLTGGVPAFF TGTGCCTGGAGCTTAACAGGGGGAGTACCAGCTTTCTTT
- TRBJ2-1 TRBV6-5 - CASSYPGLGEQFF TGTGCCAGCAGTTACCCAGGGCTCGGCGAGCAGTTCTTC
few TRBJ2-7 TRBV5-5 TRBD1 CASSHGQGANYEQYF TGTGCCAGCAGCCACGGACAGGGGGCAAACTACGAGCAGTACTTC
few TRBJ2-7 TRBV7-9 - CASSGYEQYF TGTGCCAGCAGCGGCTACGAGCAGTACTTC
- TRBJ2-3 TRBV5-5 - CASSLVGRGTDTQYF TGTGCCAGCAGCTTGGTAGGCAGGGGCACAGATACGCAGTATTTT
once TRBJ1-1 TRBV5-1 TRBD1 CASSITGVTEAFF TGCGCCAGCAGCATAACAGGGGTCACTGAAGCTTTCTTT